This paragraph covers one T cell receptor beta chain sequence. This CDR3 comprises 15 residues. V lost 10 bases to trimming and J lost 0 bases, with 16 bases between them. Germline CDR1 reads MNHEY; CDR2 reads SVGAGI. Profiling relied on immunoSEQ multiplex PCR, and the TCRdb table lists in-frame clones only, not all of them. The repertoire holds about 370,000 clones, with approximately 90% as singletons. Treatment in this sample: over 15 received Ad26.COV2.S at low or high dose, single or two shots; roughly five received placebo; per-sample allocation not given. All samples were drawn on day 63, counting from the first vaccine or placebo injection. The sample is drawn from a study of Ad26.COV2.S vaccination and SARS-CoV-2 variants.

The TCR sequence derives from a person aged 18-65 years who received the Ad26.COV2.S COVID-19 vaccine or a placebo. The V gene is TRBV6-5, the J gene TRBJ1-3; a possible D gene is TRBD1 (6 bases). The sequenced sample was peripheral blood, obtained in a trial of Ad26.COV2.S vaccine versus placebo. The DNA of the CDR3 is TGTGCCACCTGGGGGGGCCCCGACTCTGGAAACACCATATATTTT. Amino acids: CATWGGPDSGNTIYF.